These T cell receptor beta chains were read from a single sample in a study of T cells after yellow fever vaccination. TCRdb re-called the 5' RACE reads through MiXCR, storing one row per CDR3 protein. The data show about 220,000 distinct CDR3 sequences, 3% to 4% seen once. The material sequenced was CD4+ T cells sorted from PBMCs, taken 10 days after the yellow fever booster vaccination. The origin of the receptors is a man in his late teens or twenties who received the YFV17D yellow fever vaccine. CDR3s include the opening cysteine and the closing phenylalanine or tryptophan. A D gene is named only where the DNA matches it firmly. Size is omitted from some rows. Given values are once, few, many or a class for expanded clones.

abundance: few; v_gene: TRBV20-1; j_gene: TRBJ1-2; len: 14; d_gene: NA; CDR3aa: CSARGGGVNYGYTF; CDR3nt: TGCAGTGCTAGAGGGGGAGGGGTAAACTATGGCTACACCTTC
abundance: few; v_gene: TRBV6-6; j_gene: TRBJ1-5; len: 16; d_gene: TRBD1; CDR3aa: CASTLTGQVDNQPQHF; CDR3nt: TGTGCCAGCACCCTCACGGGACAGGTCGACAATCAGCCCCAGCATTTT
abundance: NA; v_gene: TRBV7-2; j_gene: TRBJ2-7; len: 15; d_gene: NA; CDR3aa: CASSLVGLVTYEQYF; CDR3nt: TGTGCCAGCAGCTTAGTAGGCCTCGTGACCTACGAGCAGTACTTC
abundance: few; v_gene: TRBV5-4; j_gene: TRBJ2-3; len: 16; d_gene: NA; CDR3aa: CASSPGASVSTDTQYF; CDR3nt: TGTGCCAGCAGCCCCGGTGCTAGCGTCAGCACAGATACGCAGTATTTT
abundance: many; v_gene: TRBV12-3/TRBV12-4; j_gene: TRBJ1-5; len: 15; d_gene: NA; CDR3aa: CASSLVTGSNQPQHF; CDR3nt: TGTGCCAGCAGTTTAGTAACAGGGAGCAATCAGCCCCAGCATTTT
abundance: NA; v_gene: TRBV18; j_gene: TRBJ1-1; len: 15; d_gene: NA; CDR3aa: CASSPSFTATTEAFF; CDR3nt: TGTGCCAGCTCACCATCGTTTACAGCGACCACTGAAGCTTTCTTT
abundance: few; v_gene: TRBV5-1; j_gene: TRBJ2-3; len: 14; d_gene: TRBD2; CDR3aa: CASSLSSGLDTQYF; CDR3nt: TGCGCCAGCAGCTTGTCTAGCGGCCTGGATACGCAGTATTTT
abundance: many; v_gene: TRBV12-3/TRBV12-4; j_gene: TRBJ1-1; len: 14; d_gene: NA; CDR3aa: CASSPGLEGSEAFF; CDR3nt: TGTGCCAGCAGTCCTGGCCTAGAAGGCTCTGAAGCTTTCTTT
abundance: few; v_gene: TRBV5-1; j_gene: TRBJ1-2; len: 15; d_gene: NA; CDR3aa: CASSLEGRGLYGYTF; CDR3nt: TGCGCCAGCAGCTTGGAAGGTCGGGGGCTATATGGCTACACCTTC
abundance: many; v_gene: TRBV6-6; j_gene: TRBJ2-4; len: 15; d_gene: TRBD1; CDR3aa: CASSFNRGAKNIQYF; CDR3nt: TGTGCCAGCAGTTTCAACAGGGGGGCCAAAAACATTCAGTACTTC
abundance: NA; v_gene: TRBV12-3/TRBV12-4; j_gene: TRBJ1-1; len: 11; d_gene: NA; CDR3aa: CASRGFIGAFF; CDR3nt: TGTGCCAGCAGGGGCTTCATTGGAGCTTTCTTT
abundance: many; v_gene: TRBV12-3/TRBV12-4; j_gene: TRBJ2-2; len: 13; d_gene: NA; CDR3aa: CASSLRGAGELFF; CDR3nt: TGTGCCAGCAGTTTAAGGGGGGCCGGGGAGCTGTTTTTT
abundance: many; v_gene: TRBV27; j_gene: TRBJ2-7; len: 13; d_gene: NA; CDR3aa: CASSGGSRGEQYF; CDR3nt: TGTGCCAGCAGCGGGGGCAGCCGGGGGGAGCAGTACTTC
abundance: many; v_gene: TRBV5-5; j_gene: TRBJ2-7; len: 14; d_gene: TRBD2; CDR3aa: CASSFERGSYEQYF; CDR3nt: TGTGCCAGCAGCTTCGAGCGGGGCTCCTACGAGCAGTACTTC
abundance: few; v_gene: TRBV7-9; j_gene: TRBJ1-6; len: 14; d_gene: NA; CDR3aa: CASSFGQINSPLHF; CDR3nt: TGTGCCAGCAGCTTTGGACAGATTAATTCACCCCTCCACTTT
abundance: NA; v_gene: TRBV19; j_gene: TRBJ1-4; len: 16; d_gene: TRBD1; CDR3aa: CASARQGASTNEKLFF; CDR3nt: TGTGCCAGCGCTCGACAGGGGGCTTCGACTAATGAAAAACTGTTTTTT
abundance: many; v_gene: TRBV7-9; j_gene: TRBJ2-3; len: 16; d_gene: NA; CDR3aa: CASTFPGDPWGLTQYF; CDR3nt: TGTGCCAGCACCTTCCCCGGGGACCCGTGGGGACTTACGCAGTATTTT
abundance: many; v_gene: TRBV12-3/TRBV12-4; j_gene: TRBJ1-1; len: 14; d_gene: NA; CDR3aa: CASSLLQGNTEAFF; CDR3nt: TGTGCCAGCAGTTTACTTCAGGGGAACACTGAAGCTTTCTTT
abundance: NA; v_gene: TRBV5-1; j_gene: TRBJ2-2; len: 16; d_gene: NA; CDR3aa: CASSLRTGTNTGELFF; CDR3nt: TGCGCCAGCAGCTTGCGGACGGGGACTAACACCGGGGAGCTGTTTTTT
abundance: few; v_gene: TRBV6-5; j_gene: TRBJ1-1; len: 15; d_gene: NA; CDR3aa: CASSPHSGSNTEAFF; CDR3nt: TGTGCCAGCAGCCCCCACTCCGGGTCGAACACTGAAGCTTTCTTT
abundance: NA; v_gene: TRBV18; j_gene: TRBJ1-2; len: 14; d_gene: NA; CDR3aa: CASSPPSQSCGYTF; CDR3nt: TGTGCCAGCTCACCACCGTCCCAGAGCTGTGGCTACACCTTC
abundance: NA; v_gene: TRBV20-1; j_gene: TRBJ1-2; len: 13; d_gene: TRBD1; CDR3aa: CSASLPGQRGYTF; CDR3nt: TGCAGTGCTTCTCTACCGGGACAGCGTGGCTACACCTTC
abundance: many; v_gene: TRBV12-3/TRBV12-4; j_gene: TRBJ2-3; len: 11; d_gene: NA; CDR3aa: CASRITDTQYF; CDR3nt: TGTGCCAGCAGGATCACAGATACGCAGTATTTT
abundance: many; v_gene: TRBV7-2; j_gene: TRBJ2-5; len: 14; d_gene: NA; CDR3aa: CASSLDGGARTQYF; CDR3nt: TGTGCCAGCAGCTTAGATGGGGGGGCGCGGACCCAGTACTTC
abundance: few; v_gene: TRBV12-3/TRBV12-4; j_gene: TRBJ2-4; len: 14; d_gene: NA; CDR3aa: CASSLERGLNIQYF; CDR3nt: TGTGCCAGCAGTTTAGAGCGAGGGTTGAACATTCAGTACTTC
abundance: NA; v_gene: TRBV5-5; j_gene: TRBJ1-2; len: 14; d_gene: TRBD1; CDR3aa: CASSPLGTASGYTF; CDR3nt: TGTGCCAGCAGCCCACTCGGGACAGCCTCTGGCTACACCTTC
abundance: many; v_gene: TRBV12-3/TRBV12-4; j_gene: TRBJ2-2; len: 14; d_gene: NA; CDR3aa: CASTQTVNTGELFF; CDR3nt: TGTGCCAGCACCCAAACGGTGAACACCGGGGAGCTGTTTTTT
abundance: NA; v_gene: TRBV11-2; j_gene: TRBJ2-1; len: 16; d_gene: TRBD1; CDR3aa: CASSFSGTGGGQEQFF; CDR3nt: TGTGCCAGCAGCTTCTCAGGGACAGGGGGGGGACAGGAGCAGTTCTTC
abundance: NA; v_gene: TRBV11-2; j_gene: TRBJ2-3; len: 16; d_gene: TRBD2; CDR3aa: CASSSGLAVTTDTQYF; CDR3nt: TGTGCCAGCAGCTCGGGACTAGCGGTTACCACAGATACGCAGTATTTT
abundance: few; v_gene: TRBV18; j_gene: TRBJ2-7; len: 15; d_gene: NA; CDR3aa: CASSPSSGASVEQYF; CDR3nt: TGTGCCAGCTCACCATCGAGCGGAGCTTCCGTGGAGCAGTACTTC
abundance: many; v_gene: TRBV7-2; j_gene: TRBJ2-2; len: 13; d_gene: NA; CDR3aa: CAIGLVNTGELFF; CDR3nt: TGTGCCATCGGACTTGTGAACACCGGGGAGCTGTTTTTT
abundance: few; v_gene: TRBV20-1; j_gene: TRBJ2-1; len: 11; d_gene: NA; CDR3aa: CSARLSGEQFF; CDR3nt: TGCAGTGCTAGGCTAAGCGGTGAGCAGTTCTTC
abundance: many; v_gene: TRBV6-5; j_gene: TRBJ1-2; len: 14; d_gene: NA; CDR3aa: CASSYNPDGFGYTF; CDR3nt: TGTGCCAGCAGTTACAACCCTGACGGTTTCGGCTACACCTTC
abundance: NA; v_gene: TRBV6-2/TRBV6-3; j_gene: TRBJ1-1; len: 13; d_gene: NA; CDR3aa: CASSFAGLTEAFF; CDR3nt: TGTGCCAGCAGTTTTGCAGGTCTCACTGAAGCTTTCTTT
abundance: NA; v_gene: TRBV15; j_gene: TRBJ1-5; len: 13; d_gene: NA; CDR3aa: CATRGRGDQPQHF; CDR3nt: TGTGCCACCAGGGGGAGGGGAGATCAGCCCCAGCATTTT
abundance: many; v_gene: TRBV2; j_gene: TRBJ1-2; len: 14; d_gene: NA; CDR3aa: CASTERGSNYGYTF; CDR3nt: TGTGCCAGCACCGAACGAGGGAGTAACTATGGCTACACCTTC
abundance: NA; v_gene: TRBV7-9; j_gene: TRBJ1-2; len: 16; d_gene: TRBD1; CDR3aa: CASSSLEAGQYYGYTF; CDR3nt: TGTGCCAGCAGCTCACTAGAGGCGGGACAGTACTATGGCTACACCTTC
abundance: many; v_gene: TRBV25-1; j_gene: TRBJ2-1; len: 13; d_gene: TRBD2; CDR3aa: CASKLAGGNEQFF; CDR3nt: TGTGCCAGCAAACTAGCGGGGGGGAATGAGCAGTTCTTC
abundance: many; v_gene: TRBV5-1; j_gene: TRBJ2-1; len: 13; d_gene: NA; CDR3aa: CASSSDGGPVWFF; CDR3nt: TGCGCCAGCAGCTCCGACGGGGGGCCCGTCTGGTTCTTC
abundance: many; v_gene: TRBV5-1; j_gene: TRBJ1-2; len: 15; d_gene: NA; CDR3aa: CASSTNYVTNYGYTF; CDR3nt: TGCGCCAGCAGCACCAACTACGTCACTAACTATGGCTACACCTTC
abundance: many; v_gene: TRBV6-2/TRBV6-3; j_gene: TRBJ2-2; len: 12; d_gene: NA; CDR3aa: CASSSHTGELFF; CDR3nt: TGTGCCAGCAGTAGTCACACCGGGGAGCTGTTTTTT